One sample yielded the 26 T cell receptor beta chains listed below, sequenced in a study of cytomegalovirus exposure and HLA in healthy donors. Both 60 Vbeta primers and 13 Jbeta primers went into the PCR. Repertoires were generated with immunoSEQ multiplex PCR, while TCRdb's copy carries only in-frame clones and drops some. The data hold 150,000 to 200,000 clones, with around 84% observed a single time. What was sequenced was PBMCs. All receptors come from a male donor in good health and CMV-seropositive.

V usage is TRBV11-2 and J usage is TRBJ2-5; 7 bases align to TRBD1. V was clipped by 3 bases and J by 5 bases; unmatched bases: 3. The CDR3 has 13 residues. CDR1 is SGHAT and CDR2 is FQNNGV in the germline V gene. CDR3 amino acids: CASSFGQVETQYF. CDR3 DNA: TGTGCCAGCAGCTTTGGACAGGTCGAGACCCAGTACTTC.

The chain uses TRBV11-2 and TRBJ2-3; 10 nucleotides match TRBD1. The CDR3 is 14 amino acids. V dropped 6 bases and J dropped 3; count of bases not matched to a gene: 3. Per germline, CDR1 SGHAT and CDR2 FQNNGV. The CDR3 sequence: CASSPGQGTDTQYF. The CDR3 DNA is TGTGCCAGCAGTCCGGGACAGGGGACAGATACGCAGTATTTT.

This chain joins TRBV18 and TRBJ1-2, with TRBD1 as a possible D gene (6 bases). Trimming pared 4 bases from V and 6 bases from J, leaving 15 bases between. CDR1 is KGHSH, CDR2 LQKENI, per germline. CDR3 length equals 14 residues. This CDR3 is CASSQESQGNGYTF. CDR3 in DNA: TGTGCCAGCTCACAAGAATCTCAGGGGAATGGCTACACCTTC.

This chain connects TRBV18 to TRBJ2-3; 10 bases map to TRBD2. The V and J ends lost 1 base and 3 bases, in that order; junction bases with no gene match: 16. Germline CDR1 and CDR2: KGHSH and LQKENI. The CDR3 is 20 amino acids. CDR3 DNA sequence: TGTGCCAGCTCACCACTCCGGACTAGCGGAACCTCCAAGGGAACAGATACGCAGTATTTT. Encoded protein: CASSPLRTSGTSKGTDTQYF.

The chain carries TRBV6-6 and TRBJ2-7; 10 nucleotides align to TRBD1. This CDR3 region has 15 residues. V lost 4 bases and J lost 7; bases outside the gene matches: 10. CDR1 is MNHNY and CDR2 is SVGAGI in the germline V gene (reference sequence). CDR3 coding DNA: TGTGCCAGCAGTTCGCTAGACAGGGGGCCATGGGAGCAGTACTTC. The encoded protein is CASSSLDRGPWEQYF.

This chain's CDR3 is CASSLQAQQYF. The CDR3 DNA sequence: TGTGCCAGCAGCCTCCAGGCCCAGCAGTACTTC. V usage is TRBV13 and J usage is TRBJ2-7; no firm D call. There are 11 residues in the CDR3. Germline assignment: CDR1 PRHDT and CDR2 FYEKMQ (reference sequence). V lost 5 bases and J lost 8, with 10 bases in between.

The chain joins TRBV5-1 to TRBJ2-7; no firm D call. Trimming cost V 0 bases and J 3 bases, with 13 bases left between them. Germline V gene sequence: CDR1 SGHRS, CDR2 YFSETQ. There are 15 residues in the CDR3. Here the CDR3 DNA reads TGCGCCAGCAGCTTGGGGCTAGGCGGCTTCTACGAGCAGTACTTC. It is translated as CASSLGLGGFYEQYF. The whole variable domain, remainder taken from reference TRBV5-1 and TRBJ2-7, is KAGVTQTPRYLIKTRGQQVTLSCSPISGHRSVSWYQQTPGQGLQFLFEYFSETQRNKGNFPGRFSGRQFSNSRSEMNVSTLELGDSALYLCASSLGLGGFYEQYFGPGTRLTVT.

V and J are TRBV7-9 and TRBJ2-3; possibly TRBD2 for D (6 bases). This CDR3 comprises 15 residues. Trimming removed 3 bases from V and 6 bases from J, with 16 bases in between. The V gene's germline CDR1 is SEHNR and CDR2 FQNEAQ (reference sequence). In DNA form, the CDR3 reads TGTGCCAGCAGCTTGTCTAGCGCCTCCCAGGATACGCAGTATTTT. It translates to CASSLSSASQDTQYF.

This chain uses TRBV27 with TRBJ2-3, with 9 bases fitting TRBD2. Germline V gene data show CDR1 as MNHEY and CDR2 as SMNVEV (reference sequence). The CDR3 has 14 residues. Losses at the gene ends were 2 bases for V and 5 bases for J; bases not matched to a gene: 2. The CDR3 nucleotides read TGTGCCAGCAGTTTAGAACTAGCGGGAGATACGCAGTATTTT. Its translation is CASSLELAGDTQYF.

The chain recombines TRBV30 with TRBJ2-5, with D perhaps matching TRBD2 (6 bases). Germline CDR1 reads GTSNPN; CDR2 reads SVGIG (reference sequence). The CDR3 runs 15 residues. Trimming took off 4 bases at V and 2 bases at J, with 17 bases between the two ends. The CDR3 DNA is TGTGCCTGGAAACCCCTCCGGGACTTTCAAGAGACCCAGTACTTC. It yields the protein CAWKPLRDFQETQYF.

The V call is TRBV5-1, the J call TRBJ2-1; no clear D gene. V was trimmed by 4 bases and J by 2 bases, leaving 13 bases between them. Germline lookup yields CDR1 SGHRS and CDR2 YFSETQ. The CDR3 has 15 amino acids. The CDR3 loop reads CASSRLGSTYNEQFF. Here the CDR3 DNA reads TGCGCCAGCAGCCGCCTGGGCTCAACCTACAATGAGCAGTTCTTC.

The chain joins TRBV7-9 to TRBJ1-2; 8 nucleotides align to TRBD1. This CDR3 region has 14 residues. CDR1 SEHNR and CDR2 FQNEAQ come from the germline V gene (reference sequence). V lost 3 bases, J lost 4 bases, and 4 bases stayed unmatched. The CDR3 DNA reads TGTGCCAGCAGCTTTTCTCAGGGGGCCTATGGCTACACCTTC. Residues: CASSFSQGAYGYTF.

This rearrangement joins TRBV5-4 to TRBJ2-1; TRBD1 agrees at 9 bases. The CDR3 spans 16 residues. Germline-derived CDR1 and CDR2 are SGHNT and YYREEE (reference sequence). The trim removed 4 bases at V and 1 base at J, leaving 6 bases unmatched. CDR3: CASSRTGASSYNEQFF. Here the CDR3 DNA reads TGTGCCAGCAGCAGGACAGGGGCTTCTTCCTACAATGAGCAGTTCTTC.

This clone is a singleton in its sample. V and J are TRBV9 and TRBJ2-3; 12 bases agree with TRBD2. The CDR3 covers 15 residues. Germline loops: CDR1 SGDLS, CDR2 YYNGEE. The J segment lost 6 bases and the V segment lost 4 bases, leaving 6 bases of the junction unmatched. The CDR3 protein is CASSILAGGVDTQYF. The CDR3 DNA reads as TGTGCCAGCAGCATACTAGCGGGGGGTGTGGATACGCAGTATTTT.

The genes are TRBV6-1 and TRBJ2-7, with 7 positions matching TRBD1. The junction had 4 bases not matched to a gene; V was cut back by 5 bases and J by 0 bases. Germline V CDR1 and CDR2: MNHNS, SASEGT. This CDR3 is 14 amino acids long. In DNA form, the CDR3 reads TGTGCCAGCAGTCCGGACAGGTTCTCCTACGAGCAGTACTTC. Translated: CASSPDRFSYEQYF.

The rearrangement uses TRBV10-1 and TRBJ2-1, with D hard to call. The V end lost 5 bases, the J end lost 6 bases, and 14 bases lay between the germline ends. This CDR3 comprises 14 residues. Germline V gene sequence: CDR1 WNHNN, CDR2 SYGVQD (reference sequence). This CDR3 reads CASSPSVGSNEQFF. CDR3 in DNA: TGCGCCAGCAGTCCCAGCGTAGGCTCCAATGAGCAGTTCTTC.

The J gene is TRBJ2-1, the V gene TRBV6-5; no definite D call. The germline V and J ends were trimmed by 2 bases and 8 bases, with 13 bases remaining between them. CDR1 and CDR2 (germline): MNHEY, SVGAGI. There are 14 residues in the CDR3. The CDR3 DNA reads as TGTGCCAGCAGTTACCCCGACTCGCCGGATGAGCAGTTCTTC. This codes for CASSYPDSPDEQFF.

J is TRBJ2-1 and V is TRBV14, with 9 positions matching TRBD2. The CDR3 contains 15 residues. V lost 1 base and J lost 7; bases outside the gene matches: 5. CDR1 is SGHDN, CDR2 FVKESK, per germline. In DNA, the CDR3 is TGTGCCAGCAGCCAAGTTGCGGGGGGGCGGAATGAGCAGTTCTTC. Translation: CASSQVAGGRNEQFF.

The V and J genes are TRBV11-2 and TRBJ1-1; D might be TRBD1 (5 bases). The CDR3 runs 15 residues. V shed 5 bases and J shed 6 bases, with 19 bases lying between them. Germline loops: CDR1 SGHAT, CDR2 FQNNGV. The CDR3 loop is CASSLSDSLGAEAFF. In DNA, the CDR3 is TGTGCCAGCAGCCTCTCAGACAGCCTGGGCGCTGAAGCTTTCTTT. Full variable domain (outside the CDR3, taken from reference TRBV11-2 and TRBJ1-1): EAGVAQSPRYKIIEKRQSVAFWCNPISGHATLYWYQQILGQGPKLLIQFQNNGVVDDSQLPKDRFSAERLKGVDSTLKIQPAKLEDSAVYLCASSLSDSLGAEAFFGQGTRLTVV.

The CDR3 sequence: CASRRTGQNYGYTF. The CDR3, as DNA: TGTGCCAGCAGGAGAACGGGACAAAACTATGGCTACACCTTC. This chain uses TRBV6-5 with TRBJ1-2; D is perhaps TRBD1 (6 bases). V lost 6 bases to trimming and J lost 2 bases, with 13 bases between them. The CDR3 totals 14 residues. The germline V gene encodes CDR1 MNHEY and CDR2 SVGAGI.

This rearrangement joins TRBV7-2 to TRBJ1-5; D perhaps matches TRBD1 (6 bases). CDR1 SGHTA and CDR2 FQGNSA come from the germline V gene. This CDR3 region has 15 residues. Deletions cut 5 bases from V and 2 bases from J, with 13 bases between. The CDR3 reads CASSTNEGGNQPQHF. CDR3 coding DNA: TGTGCCAGCAGCACGAATGAGGGGGGCAATCAGCCCCAGCATTTT.

The chain links TRBV27 to TRBJ2-6, with a possible D match to TRBD2 (6 bases). With 4 bases removed from V and 4 bases from J, the gap between germline ends came to 11 bases. The germline V gene encodes CDR1 MNHEY and CDR2 SMNVEV (reference sequence). This CDR3 comprises 15 residues. The CDR3 DNA reads as TGTGCCAGCAGTTCCACGGGGGACGGGGCCAACGTCCTGACTTTC. Its protein product is CASSSTGDGANVLTF.

The rearrangement links TRBV15 to TRBJ2-7; TRBD1 agrees at 10 bases. The CDR3 runs 16 residues. Trimming removed 0 bases from V and 2 bases from J; junction bases left unmatched: 4. Germline V gene sequence: CDR1 LNHNV, CDR2 YYDKDF (reference sequence). As DNA, the CDR3 is TGTGCCACCAGCAGAGATCCTGGACAGGGGGCCTACGAGCAGTACTTC. Its translation: CATSRDPGQGAYEQYF.

The rearrangement links TRBV9 to TRBJ2-2; 7 nucleotides line up with TRBD2. V lost 4 bases and J lost 1; bases outside the gene matches: 7. Per the germline V gene, CDR1 is SGDLS and CDR2 is YYNGEE. CDR3 size: 16 residues. The CDR3 is CASSPWTRLNTGELFF. The CDR3 DNA is TGTGCCAGCAGCCCTTGGACTAGATTGAACACCGGGGAGCTGTTTTTT.

The chain employs TRBV5-1 and TRBJ2-7, with 9 bases fitting TRBD1. Germline loops: CDR1 SGHRS, CDR2 YFSETQ. The CDR3 is 14 amino acids. V trimming: 4 bases; J trimming: 4 bases; junction bases outside the gene matches: 6. In DNA form, the CDR3 reads TGCGCCAGCAGCCTGACGGGACAGGGTTACGAGCAGTACTTC. It translates to CASSLTGQGYEQYF. The full variable domain, in which reference TRBV5-1 and TRBJ2-7 provide the parts outside the CDR3, is KAGVTQTPRYLIKTRGQQVTLSCSPISGHRSVSWYQQTPGQGLQFLFEYFSETQRNKGNFPGRFSGRQFSNSRSEMNVSTLELGDSALYLCASSLTGQGYEQYFGPGTRLTVT.

In DNA, the CDR3 is TGCGCCAGCAGCCAAGATCTGCGGGAGTTTAGCTACGAGCAGTACTTC. Protein sequence: CASSQDLREFSYEQYF. The V call is TRBV4-3, the J call TRBJ2-7; 7 positions agree with TRBD2. The CDR3 consists of 16 residues. Germline CDR1 reads LGHNA; CDR2 reads YSLEER. The trim removed 0 bases at V and 3 bases at J, leaving 8 bases unmatched.